Following are 20 T cell receptor beta chains from one sample sequenced in a study of a mutant IDH1 vaccine in newly diagnosed glioma. Produced via immunoSEQ multiplex PCR; TCRdb's table is partial and in-frame only. The table shows approximately 56,000 clones, with approximately 71% occurring only once. Their specific antigens are unknown. The time point was: week 47, end of study. Mutant IDH1 20-mer peptide, at 300 ug, made up each vaccine dose, with topical imiquimod. Material: PBMCs, obtained from a glioma patient whose treatment included an IDH1 peptide vaccine. These receptors were obtained from a man aged 45 to 65 with glioma.

The chain is built from TRBV7-9 and TRBJ1-5; TRBD1 matches 7 bases. The CDR3 contains 14 residues. Germline V CDR1 and CDR2: SEHNR, FQNEAQ (reference sequence). Trimming removed 1 base from V and 6 bases from J; junction bases left unmatched: 3. CDR3 sequence (DNA): TGTGCCAGCAGCTTAGAAGGGGGCGGTCAGCCCCAGCATTTT. Its protein is CASSLEGGGQPQHF.

The chain is built from TRBV6-5 and TRBJ2-7; maybe TRBD2 (5 bases). The CDR3 covers 12 residues. V was shortened by 7 bases and J by 1 base, with 8 bases between the two germline ends. CDR1 and CDR2 from the germline V gene are MNHEY and SVGAGI. The CDR3 DNA reads TGTGCCAGCACCGACTATTCCTACGAGCAGTACTTC. This codes for CASTDYSYEQYF.

This clone turned up a few times. The chain has TRBV5-4 and TRBJ2-7; possibly TRBD1 or TRBD2 for D (6 bases each). V was trimmed by 4 bases and J by 7 bases, leaving 21 bases between them. CDR1 is SGHNT and CDR2 is YYREEE in the germline V gene (reference sequence). The CDR3 extends over 15 amino acids. The CDR3 is CASSTDGGPSREQYF. The CDR3, as DNA: TGTGCCAGCAGCACGGATGGGGGGCCCTCGAGGGAGCAGTACTTC. Based on the CDR3 plus reference TRBV5-4 and TRBJ2-7, the full variable domain is ETGVTQSPTHLIKTRGQQVTLRCSSQSGHNTVSWYQQALGQGPQFIFQYYREEENGRGNFPPRFSGLQFPNYSSELNVNALELDDSALYLCASSTDGGPSREQYFGPGTRLTVT.

The CDR3 protein is CASSLSQLNTEAFF. Here the CDR3 DNA reads TGTGCCAGCAGCTTAAGTCAGCTGAACACTGAAGCTTTCTTT. The chain has TRBV7-2 and TRBJ1-1; D not resolved. Germline CDR1 reads SGHTA; CDR2 reads FQGNSA. The CDR3 totals 14 residues. The V end lost 2 bases, the J end lost 0 bases, and 7 bases lay between the germline ends.

This clone was seen a handful of times. The rearrangement links TRBV4-2 to TRBJ2-5, with 10 nucleotides matching TRBD2. V gave up 1 base and J gave up 1 base; unmatched junction bases: 0. CDR1 LGHNA and CDR2 YNFKEQ come from the germline V gene. This CDR3 region has 15 residues. The DNA of the CDR3 is TGTGCCAGCAGCCAAGGGACTAGCGGCCAAGAGACCCAGTACTTC. It specifies CASSQGTSGQETQYF.

The rearrangement uses TRBV29-1 and TRBJ2-2; TRBD1 aligns across 8 bases. V trimming: 7 bases; J trimming: 4 bases; junction bases outside the gene matches: 5. Germline V gene sequence: CDR1 SQVTM, CDR2 ANQGSEA. The CDR3 is made up of 13 amino acids. CDR3 in DNA: TGCAGCGCTGGGACAGGATTCACCGGGGAGCTGTTTTTT. Translation: CSAGTGFTGELFF.

The rearrangement links TRBV5-1 to TRBJ1-1; the match to TRBD1 covers 11 bases. Trimming removed 4 bases from V and 11 bases from J; junction bases left unmatched: 13. The CDR3 sequence is 15 residues long. Germline V gives CDR1 SGHRS, CDR2 YFSETQ. The DNA for the CDR3 is TGCGCCAGCAGCACTAATCCGGGACAGGGGGTACGGGCTTTCTTT. Its protein is CASSTNPGQGVRAFF.

This rearrangement joins TRBV4-1 to TRBJ1-5, with D possibly being TRBD1 (5 bases). CDR1 and CDR2 from the germline V gene are MGHRA and YSYEKL. The V end was cut by 0 bases, the J end by 6 bases, with 6 bases between. The CDR3 extends over 13 amino acids. The CDR3 region has the DNA TGCGCCAGCAGCCAAGAGGGGGTTCAGCCCCAGCATTTT. Its protein is CASSQEGVQPQHF.

The CDR3 nucleotides are TGTGCCAGAAGCTTTCACCAGGTTTGGGAAAAACTGTTTTTT. This translates into CARSFHQVWEKLFF. The genes are TRBV5-3 and TRBJ1-4; D is ambiguous. TRBV5-3 is known as an ORF, though its function is uncertain. This CDR3 is 14 amino acids long. Trimming left V 2 bases short and J 8 bases short, with 13 bases between.

The chain combines TRBV19 with TRBJ1-1; D gene unclear. The length of the CDR3 is 15 residues. Germline V gene sequence: CDR1 LNHDA, CDR2 SQIVND (reference sequence). Trimming took off 6 bases at V and 0 bases at J, with 14 bases between the two ends. In DNA, the CDR3 is TGTGCCAGTAGAGACTCAGGTCTTATGAACACTGAAGCTTTCTTT. This codes for CASRDSGLMNTEAFF.

V usage is TRBV18 and J usage is TRBJ2-7; 7 bases line up with TRBD1. V trimming: 3 bases; J trimming: 7 bases; junction bases outside the gene matches: 0. The germline V gene encodes CDR1 KGHSH and CDR2 LQKENI. This CDR3 is 11 amino acids long. DNA for the CDR3: TGTGCCAGCTCACCGGGACAGGAGCAGTACTTC. Translated: CASSPGQEQYF.

The chain links TRBV7-9 to TRBJ1-1, with D perhaps TRBD1 (5 bases). In germline, CDR1 is SEHNR, CDR2 FQNEAQ (reference sequence). The CDR3 extends over 14 amino acids. Trimming stripped 1 base from V and 0 bases from J, with 6 bases between. CDR3 in amino acids: CASSLGGVNTEAFF. CDR3 bases: TGTGCCAGCAGCTTAGGAGGGGTGAACACTGAAGCTTTCTTT.

The V call is TRBV30, the J call TRBJ1-4; D is undetermined. Germline assignment: CDR1 GTSNPN and CDR2 SVGIG (reference sequence). The CDR3 runs 11 residues. V lost 0 bases and J lost 8, with 4 bases in between. CDR3 sequence (DNA): TGTGCCTGGAGTGTGGGCGAAAAACTGTTTTTT. Translation: CAWSVGEKLFF.

This sequence joins TRBV13 and TRBJ2-2; D gene unclear. Trimming took 4 bases from V and 6 from J, leaving 3 bases between them. The CDR3 contains 11 residues. CDR1 and CDR2 from the germline V gene are PRHDT and FYEKMQ (reference sequence). The CDR3 DNA is TGTGCCAGCAGCTCGGCCGGGGAGCTGTTTTTT. Its translation is CASSSAGELFF.

The count of this clone is one. This chain uses TRBV9 with TRBJ1-5; maybe TRBD1 (6 bases). Germline CDR1 is SGDLS and CDR2 is YYNGEE. V was trimmed by 4 bases and J by 3 bases, leaving 14 bases between them. The CDR3 sequence is 15 residues long. The CDR3 region has the DNA TGTGCCAGCAGCCCTGGAGGGGGGCCCAATCAGCCCCAGCATTTT. It codes for CASSPGGGPNQPQHF.

The chain employs TRBV30 and TRBJ2-6; possible D gene TRBD1, 6 bases. Looked up from germline, CDR1 is GTSNPN and CDR2 is SVGIG (reference sequence). CDR3 size: 15 residues. Trimming left V 4 bases short and J 0 bases short, with 10 bases between. In DNA form, the CDR3 reads TGTGCCTGGATGCGAGGGGGCTCTGGGGCCAACGTCCTGACTTTC. It translates to CAWMRGGSGANVLTF.

This chain joins TRBV4-2 and TRBJ2-7, with no clear D. CDR1 and CDR2 (germline): LGHNA, YNFKEQ. The germline V and J ends were trimmed by 1 base and 4 bases, with 5 bases remaining between them. The CDR3 covers 12 residues. The CDR3 DNA sequence: TGTGCCAGCAGCCAAGGACATTACGAGCAGTACTTC. Translating it yields CASSQGHYEQYF.

This clone has more than one count but fewer than ten. This chain links TRBV5-3 with TRBJ2-7; maybe TRBD1 (5 bases). TRBV5-3 is sorted into the ORF group, with uncertain function. Trimming took off 4 bases at V and 3 bases at J, with 11 bases between the two ends. CDR3 size: 13 residues. The CDR3 DNA reads TGTGCCAGAAGCGTGACAGATCTCTACGAGCAGTACTTC. This translates into CARSVTDLYEQYF.

The CDR3 sequence is CASSLKGGLAAYNEQFF. The CDR3 DNA sequence: TGTGCCAGCAGCTTAAAAGGGGGACTAGCGGCCTACAATGAGCAGTTCTTC. The chain recombines TRBV7-9 with TRBJ2-1; TRBD2 matches 11 bases. The trim removed 2 bases at V and 2 bases at J, leaving 5 bases unmatched. Germline V CDR1 and CDR2: SEHNR, FQNEAQ (reference sequence). The CDR3 sequence is 17 residues long.

The chain links TRBV7-2 to TRBJ2-5; TRBD1 agrees at 9 bases. CDR3 length: 15 amino acids. The ends lost 5 bases at V and 4 bases at J; junction bases unmatched: 8. The germline gives CDR1 SGHTA, CDR2 FQGNSA. The CDR3 reads CASSPRDRVGETQYF. The CDR3 region has the DNA TGTGCCAGCAGCCCCCGGGACAGGGTAGGAGAGACCCAGTACTTC.